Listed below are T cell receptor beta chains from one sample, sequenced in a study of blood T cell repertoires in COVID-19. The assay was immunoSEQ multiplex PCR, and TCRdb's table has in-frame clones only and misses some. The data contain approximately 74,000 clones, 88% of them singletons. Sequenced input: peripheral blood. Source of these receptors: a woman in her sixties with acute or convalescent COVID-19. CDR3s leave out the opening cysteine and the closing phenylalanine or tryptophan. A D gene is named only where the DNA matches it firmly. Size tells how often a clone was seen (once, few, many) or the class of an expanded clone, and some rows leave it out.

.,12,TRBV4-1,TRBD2,ASRGLGNTGELF
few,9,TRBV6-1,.,ASSEGLTRG
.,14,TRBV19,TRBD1,ASSIRGQGLGNEQF
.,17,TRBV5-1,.,ASSPPLGGKVRSQETQY
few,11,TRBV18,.,ASSEGQNTEAF
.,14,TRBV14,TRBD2,ASSAWTSGVYNEQF
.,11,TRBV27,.,ASSLSRTGELF
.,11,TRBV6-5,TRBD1,ASSPDRVYGYT
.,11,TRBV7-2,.,ASSLGGLWTQY
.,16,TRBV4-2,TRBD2,ASSQEALAGGGADTQY
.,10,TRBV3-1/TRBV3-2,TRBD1,ASSHGTVEAF
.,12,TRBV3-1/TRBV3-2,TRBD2,ATSSGGAFGELF
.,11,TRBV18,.,ASSQRGATEAF
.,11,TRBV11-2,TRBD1,ASSLSGGYGYT
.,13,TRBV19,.,ASKDGILGIEKLF
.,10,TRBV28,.,ASSLLNTEAF
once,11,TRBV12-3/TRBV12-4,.,ASSFYRQAGYT
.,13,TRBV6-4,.,ASKRSWEDYYGYT
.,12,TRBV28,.,ASSFWRSNQPQH
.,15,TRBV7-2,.,ASSPAAGAIMSYGYT
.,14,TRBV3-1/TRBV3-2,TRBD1,ASSQLRGQGGYEQF
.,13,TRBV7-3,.,ASSLLGGGNNEQF
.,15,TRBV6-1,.,ASSEAWQGSSGNTIY
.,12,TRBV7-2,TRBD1,ASSYWTGTNEQF
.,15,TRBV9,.,ASSVDLVGALNTEAF
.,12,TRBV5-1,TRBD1,ASSDYRDRYGYT
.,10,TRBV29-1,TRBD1,SAGQVYNEQF
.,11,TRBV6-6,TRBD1,ASSYGDRLGYT
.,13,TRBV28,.,ASTTTNRVSTEAF
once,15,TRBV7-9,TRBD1,ASSLTGTGVVNYGYT